A selection of T cell receptor beta chains follows, all from one sample in a study of cytomegalovirus exposure and HLA in healthy donors. Clones were sequenced by immunoSEQ multiplex PCR, and TCRdb holds only the in-frame ones, with some missing. The sample shows fewer than 200,000 clones, around 85% of them seen only once. Sequenced input: PBMCs. The receptors here all came from a man between 18 and 29 years old in good health and CMV-seropositive. Each CDR3 is given with its conserved first and last residue. A D gene is named only where the DNA matches it firmly. Expanded clones get a size class; other rows say once, few or many, or leave the size out.

V,D,length,size,J,DNA,CDR3
TRBV27,-,15,-,TRBJ2-7,TGTGCCAGCAGTTTATCGCACGGGTCGGGGTACGAGCAGTACTTC,CASSLSHGSGYEQYF
TRBV27,TRBD1,14,-,TRBJ1-1,TGTGCCAGCAGACGACAGGGGATGAACACTGAAGCTTTCTTT,CASRRQGMNTEAFF
TRBV14,-,14,-,TRBJ2-7,TGTGCCAGCAGCCATCGGGACACCCCCCCGTCCCTTCACTTC,CASSHRDTPPSLHF
TRBV29-1,TRBD1,12,few,TRBJ1-2,TGCGGACAGGGCGGACAGGGGGGCGTCCTGGCCTTC,CGQGGQGGVLAF
TRBV7-3,-,15,-,TRBJ2-1,TGTGCCAGCAGCTTACGGCAGGGTACTTACAATGAGCAGTTCTTC,CASSLRQGTYNEQFF
TRBV5-1,TRBD1,14,-,TRBJ1-1,TGCGCCAGCAGCTCCGGACAGGGTAGCGCTGAAGCTTTCTTT,CASSSGQGSAEAFF
TRBV11-2,-,14,-,TRBJ2-7,TGTGCCAGCACCTTGGACCGGACAGCCTACGAGCAGTACTTC,CASTLDRTAYEQYF
TRBV9,-,14,-,TRBJ2-7,TGTGCCAGCAGCGTAGCGACAGGCACCTACGAGCAGTACTTC,CASSVATGTYEQYF
TRBV6-1,TRBD1,14,-,TRBJ1-2,TGTGCCAGCAGTCGGGGACAGGCTAACTATGGCTACACCTTC,CASSRGQANYGYTF
TRBV29-1,TRBD1,13,-,TRBJ2-7,TGCAGCGTTGTTCAGGGGGCGCTGAACGAGCAGTACTTC,CSVVQGALNEQYF
TRBV5-1,TRBD1,17,-,TRBJ1-4,TGCGCCAGCAGCCCCGGGACAGGGGCTTCCATCAATGAAAAACTGTTTTTT,CASSPGTGASINEKLFF
TRBV12-2,-,11,-,TRBJ2-7,TGTGCAAGTCGCGCAGGGGCTCAGGGGTACTTC,CASRAGAQGYF
TRBV5-1,TRBD1,16,once,TRBJ2-7,TGCGCCAGCAGCTTGGGGGACAGGGTGGACTCCTACGAGCAGTACTTC,CASSLGDRVDSYEQYF
TRBV13,-,12,-,TRBJ1-1,TGTGCCAGCTCCAGGGAGGACACTGAAGCTTTCTTT,CASSREDTEAFF
TRBV5-1,TRBD1,15,-,TRBJ1-5,TGCGCCAGCAGCCCGGGACAGGGTGGCAATCAGCCCCAGCATTTT,CASSPGQGGNQPQHF
TRBV5-1,TRBD2,16,-,TRBJ2-5,TGCGCCAGCCGTTCCACAGCGGGGGGCCCCTGGGAGACCCAGTACTTC,CASRSTAGGPWETQYF
TRBV5-1,TRBD1,15,-,TRBJ1-1,TGCGCCAGCAGCTCTGCAGACAGGGGTGACACTGAAGCTTTCTTT,CASSSADRGDTEAFF
TRBV5-1,-,13,many,TRBJ2-5,TGCGCCAGCAGCAGGGAGGTCCAAGAGACCCAGTACTTC,CASSREVQETQYF
TRBV9,-,16,-,TRBJ2-3,TGTGCCAGCAGCGTAGAAGACTATCCGCTCCAAGATACGCAGTATTTT,CASSVEDYPLQDTQYF
TRBV9,TRBD2,15,-,TRBJ2-5,TGTGCCAGCAGCGTCGGGACTAGCGGGGGAGAGACCCAGTACTTC,CASSVGTSGGETQYF
TRBV5-1,TRBD1,15,-,TRBJ2-7,TGCGCCAGCAGCCCTCGGACAGGGCCCTCCTACGAGCAGTACTTC,CASSPRTGPSYEQYF
TRBV11-2,-,15,-,TRBJ2-3,TGTGCCAGCGGCTGGGCTAGCGTAAGCACAGATACGCAGTATTTT,CASGWASVSTDTQYF
TRBV11-2,TRBD2,17,few,TRBJ2-3,TGTGCCAGCAGCTTAGGAGCTAGCGGGAGTCGGGCAGATACGCAGTATTTT,CASSLGASGSRADTQYF
TRBV4-1,-,12,-,TRBJ2-3,TGCGCCAGCAGCCAAGACTTAAATACGCAGTATTTT,CASSQDLNTQYF
TRBV9,TRBD2,14,-,TRBJ2-5,TGTGCCAGCAGCGTAAACGGGAGGTCAGAGACCCAGTACTTC,CASSVNGRSETQYF
TRBV18,TRBD1,17,-,TRBJ2-2,TGTGCCAGCTCACCCAACCCACCAGGGGGCAACACCGGGGAGCTGTTTTTT,CASSPNPPGGNTGELFF
TRBV4-1,TRBD1,14,-,TRBJ2-7,TGCGCCAGCAGCCAAGTAACAGGGGCCTACGAGCAGTACTTC,CASSQVTGAYEQYF
TRBV27,-,15,-,TRBJ2-3,TGTGCCAGCAGTTTATCGTCGACCAGGGGAGATACGCAGTATTTT,CASSLSSTRGDTQYF
TRBV27,-,14,-,TRBJ1-2,TGTGCCAGCAGTTTAGGCCTAGCTAACTATGGCTACACCTTC,CASSLGLANYGYTF
TRBV11-3,-,15,once,TRBJ2-5,TGTGCCAGCAGCTTTGACGGAGGCAGGGGAGAGACCCAGTACTTC,CASSFDGGRGETQYF
TRBV9,TRBD2,16,-,TRBJ2-5,TGTGCCAGCAGCGTATCACCTAGCGGGGTTGGGGAGACCCAGTACTTC,CASSVSPSGVGETQYF
TRBV5-5,-,13,-,TRBJ2-1,TGTGCCAGCAGCTTGGAGTCCGGGGTTGGGCAGTTCTTC,CASSLESGVGQFF
TRBV28,-,15,-,TRBJ2-6,TGTGCCAGCAGTCTTCCTGTCTCTGGGGCCAACGTCCTGACTTTC,CASSLPVSGANVLTF
TRBV30,TRBD2,15,-,TRBJ2-5,TGTGCCTGGAGTGTAGGGCGGGGGAGTTGGGAGACCCAGTACTTC,CAWSVGRGSWETQYF
TRBV7-9,-,13,few,TRBJ2-2,TGTGCCAGCAGCTTAGGGACTATCGGGGAGCTGTTTTTT,CASSLGTIGELFF
TRBV28,TRBD1,13,-,TRBJ1-5,TGTGCCAGCAGTCGACAGGGAGATCAGCCCCAGCATTTT,CASSRQGDQPQHF
TRBV4-1,-,13,-,TRBJ2-7,TGCGCCAGCAGCCAAACACATTCCTACGAGCAGTACTTC,CASSQTHSYEQYF
TRBV28,TRBD2,14,-,TRBJ2-7,TGTGCCAGCAGCCAGACTAGCGGGGCCCACGAGCAGTACTTC,CASSQTSGAHEQYF
TRBV30,-,18,-,TRBJ2-3,TGTGCCTGGAGCCTCGGCGGGGGCCCAACGGTGGGCACAGATACGCAGTATTTT,CAWSLGGGPTVGTDTQYF
TRBV2,TRBD1,14,-,TRBJ1-5,TGTGCCAGCAGTCGAACAGGGGCGAATCAGCCCCAGCATTTT,CASSRTGANQPQHF
TRBV30,TRBD2,17,-,TRBJ2-7,TGTGCCTGGAGGCGCCTAGCGGGAGGGTTAAGCTCCTACGAGCAGTACTTC,CAWRRLAGGLSSYEQYF
TRBV27,-,14,-,TRBJ2-1,TGTGCCAGCAGTTTAAACAGGGGAGGCAATGAGCAGTTCTTC,CASSLNRGGNEQFF
TRBV6-5,-,14,-,TRBJ1-4,TGTGCCAGCAGTTATGGCGCCTATAAGGGGGTACTGTTTTTT,CASSYGAYKGVLFF
TRBV5-6,TRBD1,17,-,TRBJ1-4,TGTGCCAGCAGCTTTATGACAGGGGGTCCCACTAATGAAAAACTGTTTTTT,CASSFMTGGPTNEKLFF
TRBV28,-,15,-,TRBJ2-1,TGTGCCAGCAGTGGGGGAGGTTTGAGGGACAATGAGCAGTTCTTC,CASSGGGLRDNEQFF
TRBV7-9,-,14,-,TRBJ2-7,TGTGCCAGCAGCTTAACTGGACAGAGTAAGGAGCAGTACTTC,CASSLTGQSKEQYF
TRBV28,-,11,-,TRBJ1-1,TGTGCCAGCAGTCGACGGGGTGAAGCTTTCTTT,CASSRRGEAFF
TRBV28,TRBD1,14,once,TRBJ1-1,TGTGCCAGCACCTCGGGACAGGGGAACACTGAAGCTTTCTTT,CASTSGQGNTEAFF